These T cell receptor beta chains were read from a single sample in a study of human T cells and chemical hapten exposure. Via MiXCR, TCRdb re-called the RACE reads, giving one row per CDR3 protein. Of approximately 180,000 distinct CDR3 sequences in the sample, under 35% were seen once. The sequencing used whole blood, collected in connection with sensitization to the hapten diphenylcyclopropenone (DPC). These TCRs come from a woman between 25 and 40 years old with alopecia areata. Some clones in this sample may be carry-over from other donors' samples. Each CDR3 is given with its conserved first and last residue. D genes are given only for firm matches. Some rows have no size entry. The others give once, few or many, or a class for an expanded clone.

CDR3 DNA	CDR3 protein	V gene	D gene	clone size	J gene
TGTGCCAGCAGTGAAAGGGCCGTAAACTATGGCTACACCTTC	CASSERAVNYGYTF	TRBV6-1	-	few	TRBJ1-2
TGCAGCGTTGATTCACGACCGAGCTCCTACGAGCAGTACTTC	CSVDSRPSSYEQYF	TRBV29-1	-	few	TRBJ2-7
TGCAGTGCTAGAGTAAGCAGGAACTATGGCTACACCTTC	CSARVSRNYGYTF	TRBV20-1	-	few	TRBJ1-2
TGTGCCAGCATTGGACAGGGGGCCACTGAAGCTTTCTTT	CASIGQGATEAFF	TRBV4-2	TRBD1	-	TRBJ1-1
TGTGCCAGCGGTAGACAGGGAAGCTTGAACACTGAAGCTTTCTTT	CASGRQGSLNTEAFF	TRBV27	TRBD1	-	TRBJ1-1
TGTGCCAGCAGTTTATCGGCTCTCCTGACCCCCTACGAGCAGTACTTC	CASSLSALLTPYEQYF	TRBV27	-	few	TRBJ2-7
TGCAGTGCGCCCCGGGGCCTTTGGTGGCAGTACTTC	CSAPRGLWWQYF	TRBV20-1	-	few	TRBJ2-4
TGTGCCAGCAGTTTTTCAGAACTCTCCTACGAGCAGTACTTC	CASSFSELSYEQYF	TRBV27	-	-	TRBJ2-7
TGTGCCAGCAGTTACTCTGGGGCGCGGAGCACAGATACGCAGTATTTT	CASSYSGARSTDTQYF	TRBV6-5	-	-	TRBJ2-3
TGCAGTGCCCAGGGACTAGCGGGGTACAATGAGCAGTTCTTC	CSAQGLAGYNEQFF	TRBV20-1	TRBD2	-	TRBJ2-1
TGTGCCAGCAGCTTGGCGGCGGGGGGGAGGGAGTTCTTC	CASSLAAGGREFF	TRBV5-5	TRBD2	-	TRBJ2-1